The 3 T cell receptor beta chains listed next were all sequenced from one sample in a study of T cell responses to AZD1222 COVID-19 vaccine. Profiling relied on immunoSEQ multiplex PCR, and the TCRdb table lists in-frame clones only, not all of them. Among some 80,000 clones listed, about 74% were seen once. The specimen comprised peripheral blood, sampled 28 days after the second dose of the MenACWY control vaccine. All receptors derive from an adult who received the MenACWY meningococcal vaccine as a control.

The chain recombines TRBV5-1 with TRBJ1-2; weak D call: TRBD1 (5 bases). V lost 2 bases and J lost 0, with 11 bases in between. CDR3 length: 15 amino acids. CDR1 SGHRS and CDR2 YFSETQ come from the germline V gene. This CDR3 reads CASSFDSTTNYGYTF. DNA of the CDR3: TGCGCCAGCAGCTTCGACAGCACAACTAACTATGGCTACACCTTC.

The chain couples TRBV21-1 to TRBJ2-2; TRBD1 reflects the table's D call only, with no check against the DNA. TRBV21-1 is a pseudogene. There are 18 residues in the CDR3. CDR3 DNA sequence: TGTGCCAGCAGCTTAGGGGATGTTGGGACAGGGGATACCGGGGAGCTGTTTTTT. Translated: CASSLGDVGTGDTGELFF.

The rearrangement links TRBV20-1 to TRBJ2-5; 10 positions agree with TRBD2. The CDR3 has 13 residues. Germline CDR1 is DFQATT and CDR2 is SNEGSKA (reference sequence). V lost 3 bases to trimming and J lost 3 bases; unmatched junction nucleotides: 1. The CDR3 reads CSASGLAEETQYF. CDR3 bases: TGCAGTGCTAGTGGACTAGCGGAAGAGACCCAGTACTTC.